These 24 T cell receptor beta chains were all obtained from the same sample, sequenced in a study of post-analysis software for immune sequencing data. Study-wide findings and caveats: With TRBV5-6, TRBV5-1 and TRBV20-1 included, about five TRBV segments were more frequent in patients than in controls.

Unique-molecular-identifier-tagged TCR beta cDNA libraries were used. One entry per CDR3 protein results from TCRdb running MiXCR on the PCR reads. The data show 350,000 to 500,000 distinct CDR3 sequences, approximately 38% seen once. These receptors lack a known antigen. Sequencing used blood. These receptors were collected from a girl aged 2-9 years with multiple sclerosis.

The gene calls are TRBV7-8 and TRBJ2-5; possible D gene TRBD1, 6 bases. The DNA end is more similar to TRBJ2-7, so the J call may be wrong. This CDR3 spans 14 amino acids. Germline loops: CDR1 SGHVS, CDR2 FQNEAQ. The CDR3 sequence: CASSPPGTHYEQYF. Written as DNA, the CDR3 is TGTGCCAGCAGCCCCCCCGGGACACATTACGAGCAGTACTTC.

The CDR3 DNA reads TGTGCCAGCAGCTTATGGACAGGGGCCCCCTACGAGCAGTACTTC. This translates into CASSLWTGAPYEQYF. The chain has TRBV7-2 and TRBJ2-7, with 9 bases fitting TRBD1. The germline V gene encodes CDR1 SGHTA and CDR2 FQGNSA. Unmatched junction bases numbered 4, after V lost 2 bases and J lost 2 bases. The CDR3 is 15 residues long.

This chain links TRBV7-9 with TRBJ2-7, with TRBD1 matching 7 bases. The J call is uncertain, as TRBJ2-5 better fits the DNA end. This CDR3 spans 15 amino acids. From germline, CDR1 is SEHNR and CDR2 FQNEAQ (reference sequence). CDR3: CASSSGGQPTETQYF. The CDR3, as DNA: TGTGCCAGCAGCTCAGGGGGACAACCGACCGAGACCCAGTACTTC.

In its sample, this clonotype was seen a few times. The chain has TRBV4-3 and TRBJ2-7, with D hard to call. CDR1 LGHNA and CDR2 YSLEER come from the germline V gene. Trimming removed 0 bases at V and 0 bases at J, with 12 bases between. The CDR3 consists of 16 residues. This CDR3 is CASSQDFARSSYEQYF. The CDR3 DNA reads as TGCGCCAGCAGCCAAGATTTCGCCAGGAGCTCCTACGAGCAGTACTTC.

The J gene is TRBJ2-7, the V gene TRBV5-1; 8 bases fit TRBD1. V was clipped by 0 bases and J by 3 bases; unmatched bases: 11. CDR3 size: 17 residues. The germline V gene encodes CDR1 SGHRS and CDR2 YFSETQ. The CDR3 region is CASSLGGESGGVYEQYF. DNA for the CDR3: TGCGCCAGCAGCTTGGGAGGGGAGTCAGGGGGCGTCTACGAGCAGTACTTC.

This chain connects TRBV28 to TRBJ2-7; no reliable D call. Trimming cost V 6 bases and J 5 bases, with 20 bases left between them. CDR1 MDHEN and CDR2 SYDVKM come from the germline V gene. The CDR3 spans 15 residues. The CDR3 spells CASRRPSQAGNEQYF. Here the CDR3 DNA reads TGTGCCAGCAGGCGTCCCTCGCAAGCTGGGAACGAGCAGTACTTC.

This clonotype occurred a few times. The chain links TRBV6-6 to TRBJ2-1; 7 positions agree with TRBD2. The CDR3 consists of 17 residues. Unmatched junction bases numbered 5, after V lost 0 bases and J lost 0 bases. Germline CDR1 and CDR2: MNHNY and SVGAGI (reference sequence). CDR3 region: CASSYSPSGSSYNEQFF. CDR3 nucleotides: TGTGCCAGCAGTTACTCGCCTAGCGGAAGCTCCTACAATGAGCAGTTCTTC.

The chain is built from TRBV7-2 and TRBJ2-1; the match to TRBD2 covers 7 bases. The CDR3 runs 15 residues. Germline loops: CDR1 SGHTA, CDR2 FQGNSA. The V segment lost 0 bases and the J segment 7 bases; nucleotides outside the gene matches: 6. DNA for the CDR3: TGTGCCAGCAGCTTAGCACTCGGACTAGGGAATGAGCAGTTCTTC. Protein: CASSLALGLGNEQFF. The variable domain in full, with the rest retrieved from reference TRBV7-2 and TRBJ2-1, is GAGVSQSPSNKVTEKGKDVELRCDPISGHTALYWYRQSLGQGLEFLIYFQGNSAPDKSGLPSDRFSAERTGGSVSTLTIQRTQQEDSAVYLCASSLALGLGNEQFFGPGTRLTVL.

This clonotype is a singleton in its sample. This chain uses TRBV14 with TRBJ2-7; 9 bases are shared with TRBD2. Germline CDR1 SGHDN, CDR2 FVKESK. V lost 4 bases and J lost 0; bases outside the gene matches: 4. The CDR3 runs 15 residues. The CDR3 reads CASSPLGLASYEQYF. The CDR3 DNA sequence: TGTGCCAGCAGCCCTCTGGGACTAGCCTCCTACGAGCAGTACTTC.

The chain carries TRBV29-1 and TRBJ2-3, with 9 bases fitting TRBD1. The CDR3 consists of 14 residues. V shed 6 bases and J 0 bases; nucleotides not matched to a gene: 4. Germline V CDR1 and CDR2: SQVTM, ANQGSEA. CDR3 DNA sequence: TGCAGCGTGGGGGACAGGGATAGCACAGATACGCAGTATTTT. It is translated as CSVGDRDSTDTQYF.

The chain combines TRBV5-1 with TRBJ2-1; maybe TRBD2 (6 bases). V was shortened by 0 bases and J by 9 bases, with 16 bases between the two germline ends. The CDR3 is 15 amino acids. The germline CDR1 and CDR2 sequences are SGHRS and YFSETQ. This CDR3 is CASSLVPLAGGEQFF. For the CDR3, the DNA is TGCGCCAGCAGCTTGGTTCCACTAGCCGGGGGTGAGCAGTTCTTC.

The sample holds a few counts of this clonotype. The chain employs TRBV11-2 and TRBJ1-1; D is perhaps TRBD1 (5 bases). CDR3 size: 14 residues. Trimming pared 5 bases from V and 3 bases from J, leaving 13 bases between. Germline V gene lookup returns CDR1 SGHAT and CDR2 FQNNGV. CDR3 DNA sequence: TGTGCCAGCAGCAACCTAGGACAAGACACTGAAGCTTTCTTT. Amino acid sequence: CASSNLGQDTEAFF.

V and J are TRBV7-9 and TRBJ2-3; D is perhaps TRBD2 (6 bases). Germline V gives CDR1 SEHNR, CDR2 FQNEAQ (reference sequence). The germline V and J ends were trimmed by 5 bases and 4 bases, with 16 bases remaining between them. There are 15 residues in the CDR3. The CDR3 reads CASSKRGAGADTQYF. CDR3 sequence (DNA): TGTGCCAGCAGCAAGCGCGGGGCAGGTGCAGATACGCAGTATTTT.

The sample holds a few counts of this clonotype. This chain connects TRBV7-9 to TRBJ2-3; tentatively, D is TRBD2 (6 bases). This CDR3 is built from 14 residues. In germline, CDR1 is SEHNR, CDR2 FQNEAQ (reference sequence). With 7 bases removed from V and 0 bases from J, the gap between germline ends came to 11 bases. The CDR3 region is CASTPGTSTDTQYF. CDR3 bases: TGTGCCAGCACCCCAGGGACTAGCACAGATACGCAGTATTTT.

The chain carries TRBV5-1 and TRBJ2-7, with a possible D match to TRBD1 (7 bases). The CDR3 length is 14 residues. V dropped 4 bases and J dropped 2 bases, with 13 bases sitting between them. Germline CDR1 is SGHRS and CDR2 is YFSETQ. DNA for the CDR3: TGCGCCAGCAGCGGCGGGGACAGCCCCTACGAGCAGTACTTC. Translation: CASSGGDSPYEQYF.

Of note for this clonotype: Given a much more abundant clone one base away, this may be a read error. The J gene is TRBJ1-2, the V gene TRBV28; the D is unclear. From germline, CDR1 is MDHEN and CDR2 SYDVKM. The CDR3 is 15 residues long. V shed 3 bases and J shed 0 bases, with 11 bases lying between them. The CDR3 sequence is CASSFPSGANYGYTF. As DNA, the CDR3 is TGTGCCAGCAGTTTCCCGAGCGGAGCTAACTATGGCTACACCTTC.

The sample holds a few counts of this clonotype. The chain is built from TRBV20-1 and TRBJ2-1; the match to TRBD2 covers 11 bases. The CDR3 is 16 amino acids. J lost 3 bases, V lost 4 bases, and 8 bases had no gene match. CDR1 and CDR2 (germline): DFQATT, SNEGSKA (reference sequence). In DNA form, the CDR3 reads TGCAGTGCTAATTCACTAGCGGGAGAACTCTACAATGAGCAGTTCTTC. This sequence encodes CSANSLAGELYNEQFF.

This clonotype was observed a few times. The rearrangement links TRBV5-6 to TRBJ2-1; TRBD2 might be the D (5 bases). Trimming pared 4 bases from V and 9 bases from J, leaving 26 bases between. Germline values: CDR1 SGHDT, CDR2 YYEEEE. The CDR3 consists of 17 residues. CDR3 nucleotides: TGTGCCAGCAGCATCGTAGACTACTATCTAAGGTGGGGTGAGCAGTTCTTC. It codes for CASSIVDYYLRWGEQFF.

This clonotype appeared a few times. The chain employs TRBV6-6 and TRBJ2-7, with no clear D. The CDR3 sequence is 13 residues long. Per germline, CDR1 MNHNY and CDR2 SVGAGI (reference sequence). V lost 2 bases, J lost 3 bases, and 8 bases lay in between. This CDR3 is CASSYESGYEQYF. The CDR3 DNA reads TGTGCCAGCAGTTACGAGTCAGGCTACGAGCAGTACTTC.

This clonotype was picked up a small number of times. The chain links TRBV6-5 to TRBJ2-7; TRBD2 matches 8 bases. The germline V gene has CDR1 MNHEY and CDR2 SVGAGI. The junction had 8 bases not matched to a gene; V was cut back by 6 bases and J by 4 bases. The CDR3 length is 14 residues. This chain's CDR3 is CASSPGVAGYEQYF. DNA of the CDR3: TGTGCCAGCAGCCCAGGGGTAGCGGGGTACGAGCAGTACTTC.

V usage is TRBV28 and J usage is TRBJ1-1, with unresolved D. CDR1 MDHEN and CDR2 SYDVKM come from the germline V gene. The CDR3 spans 9 residues. With 9 bases removed from V and 2 bases from J, the gap between germline ends came to 1 base. CDR3 residues: CARNTEAFF. CDR3 nucleotides: TGTGCCAGAAACACTGAAGCTTTCTTT.

The chain is built from TRBV14 and TRBJ1-4; D gene uncertain. Germline CDR1 SGHDN, CDR2 FVKESK. This CDR3 spans 15 amino acids. Trimming took 0 bases from V and 5 from J, leaving 10 bases between them. This CDR3 is CASSQDSRTNEKLFF. For the CDR3, the DNA is TGTGCCAGCAGCCAAGACAGCAGAACGAATGAAAAACTGTTTTTT.

This clonotype has just one count. This chain uses TRBV27 with TRBJ2-3; D perhaps matches TRBD2 (7 bases). V dropped 5 bases and J dropped 8 bases, with 20 bases sitting between them. Germline CDR1 MNHEY, CDR2 SMNVEV (reference sequence). The CDR3 is made up of 15 amino acids. In nucleotides, the CDR3 is TGTGCCAGCAGTCCCCACGTGGCGGGGGCCGGTACGCAGTATTTT. Translation gives CASSPHVAGAGTQYF.

This clonotype has just a few counts. V is TRBV20-1 and J is TRBJ2-1; tentative D call: TRBD2 (5 bases). Germline CDR1 and CDR2: DFQATT and SNEGSKA (reference sequence). The CDR3 is made up of 14 amino acids. Trimming removed 6 bases at V and 2 bases at J, with 14 bases between. As DNA, the CDR3 is TGCAGTGCCATAAGCGGACTTCCCTACAATGAGCAGTTCTTC. This translates into CSAISGLPYNEQFF.